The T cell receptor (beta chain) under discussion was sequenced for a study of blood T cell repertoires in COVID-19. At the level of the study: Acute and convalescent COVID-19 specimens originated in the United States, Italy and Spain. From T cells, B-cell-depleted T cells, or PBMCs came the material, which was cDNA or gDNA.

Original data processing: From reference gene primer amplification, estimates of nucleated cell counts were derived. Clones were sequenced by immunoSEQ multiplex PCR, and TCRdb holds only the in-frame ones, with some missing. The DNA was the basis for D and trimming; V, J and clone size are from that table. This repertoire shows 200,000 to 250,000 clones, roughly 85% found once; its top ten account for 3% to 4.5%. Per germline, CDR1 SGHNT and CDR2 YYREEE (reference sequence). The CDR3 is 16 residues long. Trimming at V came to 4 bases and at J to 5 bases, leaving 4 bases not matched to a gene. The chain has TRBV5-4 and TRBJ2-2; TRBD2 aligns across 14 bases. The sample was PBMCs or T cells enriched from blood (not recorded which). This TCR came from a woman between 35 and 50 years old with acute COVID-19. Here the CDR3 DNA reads TGTGCCAGCAGCCGGAGACTAGCGGGGGGGACCGGGGAGCTGTTTTTT. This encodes CASSRRLAGGTGELFF.